The next 30 T cell receptor beta chains were all read from a single sample in a study of T cell changes during pregnancy in multiple sclerosis. Generated by immunoSEQ multiplex PCR, the TCRdb table keeps only in-frame clones and is missing some. The sample contains about 120,000 clones, approximately 95% of which appear only once. Sequences were derived from peripheral blood, sampled before pregnancy. The receptors shown here come from a female donor with multiple sclerosis, enrolled in a pregnancy study.

The chain joins TRBV20-1 to TRBJ2-4; no definite D call. CDR1 and CDR2 (germline): DFQATT, SNEGSKA (reference sequence). V lost 3 bases and J 13 bases, leaving 7 bases between the germline ends. The CDR3 extends over 9 amino acids. The CDR3 region has the DNA TGCAGTGCTAGGGCCTTCCAGTACTTC. Protein sequence: CSARAFQYF.

There are a few counts of this clone. The chain joins TRBV9 to TRBJ1-1; the D is unclear. The CDR3 extends over 13 amino acids. Germline CDR1 and CDR2: SGDLS and YYNGEE. V was shortened by 5 bases and J by 2 bases, with 10 bases between the two germline ends. Here the CDR3 reads CASSSYLNTEAFF. CDR3 DNA: TGTGCCAGCAGTTCGTACTTAAACACTGAAGCTTTCTTT.

This chain joins TRBV27 and TRBJ1-6, with 10 positions matching TRBD1. The trim removed 2 bases at V and 4 bases at J, leaving 8 bases unmatched. This CDR3 has 18 residues. Germline V gives CDR1 MNHEY, CDR2 SMNVEV (reference sequence). The CDR3, as DNA: TGTGCCAGCAGTTTACCTCGGGGACAGGGGATATATAATTCACCCCTCCACTTT. It is translated as CASSLPRGQGIYNSPLHF.

CDR3 in DNA: TGTGCCAGCACCCTAGCGGGGGGGCCCCTGAACACCGGGGAGCTGTTTTTT. Amino acid sequence: CASTLAGGPLNTGELFF. The rearrangement links TRBV7-2 to TRBJ2-2; 12 positions agree with TRBD2. This CDR3 comprises 17 residues. CDR1 SGHTA and CDR2 FQGNSA come from the germline V gene. The junction had 7 bases not matched to a gene; V was cut back by 7 bases and J by 1 base.

This clone came up once. This chain's CDR3 is CASRPGQQNGELFF. The CDR3 DNA follows: TGTGCCAGCAGGCCGGGACAGCAAAACGGGGAGCTGTTTTTT. The chain carries TRBV7-2 and TRBJ2-2; 7 nucleotides align to TRBD1. CDR3 length: 14 residues. The germline CDR1 and CDR2 sequences are SGHTA and FQGNSA. J lost 7 bases, V lost 6 bases, and 8 bases had no gene match.

This clone was seen just once. The gene calls are TRBV5-6 and TRBJ1-2; D might be TRBD1 (6 bases). Trimming shortened V by 4 bases and J by 4 bases, and 17 bases separated the two germline ends. The length of the CDR3 is 15 residues. Germline V gene lookup returns CDR1 SGHDT and CDR2 YYEEEE. CDR3 in DNA: TGTGCCAGCAGCCCTGAGATACAGGGCTTCTATGGCTACACCTTC. This translates into CASSPEIQGFYGYTF.

J is TRBJ1-3 and V is TRBV4-2; 7 positions match TRBD1. V lost 4 bases and J lost 4; bases outside the gene matches: 13. The CDR3 has 17 residues. Germline V gene data show CDR1 as LGHNA and CDR2 as YNFKEQ. The CDR3 bases are TGTGCCAGCAGCCCACCAACAGGGAAGGGGGCGGGAAACACCATATATTTT. It codes for CASSPPTGKGAGNTIYF.

The chain links TRBV14 to TRBJ2-5; D call uncertain. The ends were cut back, 1 base at V and 9 bases at J, with 12 bases in the middle. The CDR3 spans 13 residues. Germline V lookup: CDR1 SGHDN, CDR2 FVKESK. In DNA, the CDR3 is TGTGCCAGCAGCCAAGTCCCCCTTCTATCCCAGTACTTC. Residues: CASSQVPLLSQYF. Full variable domain (remainder filled in from reference TRBV14 and TRBJ2-5): EAGVTQFPSHSVIEKGQTVTLRCDPISGHDNLYWYRRVMGKEIKFLLHFVKESKQDESGMPNNRFLAERTGGTYSTLKVQPAELEDSGVYFCASSQVPLLSQYFGPGTRLLVL.

V and J are TRBV29-1 and TRBJ1-1, with D maybe TRBD1 (5 bases). Germline loops: CDR1 SQVTM, CDR2 ANQGSEA. V was pared by 3 bases and J by 0 bases, with 5 bases between. This CDR3 region has 12 residues. This CDR3 reads CSVDRVNTEAFF. CDR3 nucleotide sequence: TGCAGCGTTGACAGGGTGAACACTGAAGCTTTCTTT. Filled out from reference TRBV29-1 and TRBJ1-1, the complete variable domain reads SAVISQKPSRDICQRGTSLTIQCQVDSQVTMMFWYRQQPGQSLTLIATANQGSEATYESGFVIDKFPISRPNLTFSTLTVSNMSPEDSSIYLCSVDRVNTEAFFGQGTRLTVV.

This sequence joins TRBV6-1 and TRBJ2-3; 15 positions agree with TRBD2. Germline CDR1 is MNHNS and CDR2 is SASEGT. The CDR3 has 15 residues. Trimming at V came to 1 base and at J to 14 bases, leaving 7 bases not matched to a gene. The DNA for the CDR3 is TGTGCCAGCAGTGAAGACCGGACTAGCGGGAGGGAGGTGTATTTT. This gives the protein CASSEDRTSGREVYF.

The chain uses TRBV19 and TRBJ1-1; D unresolved. V shed 3 bases and J shed 7 bases, with 18 bases lying between them. CDR1 and CDR2 (germline): LNHDA, SQIVND (reference sequence). This CDR3 is 15 amino acids long. The CDR3 sequence is CASSIIPTNPLEAFF. The DNA for the CDR3 is TGTGCCAGTAGTATCATCCCCACAAATCCCCTTGAAGCTTTCTTT.

The chain is built from TRBV28 and TRBJ1-3; D is undetermined. With 8 bases removed from V and 1 base from J, the gap between germline ends came to 15 bases. This CDR3 contains 15 residues. Germline CDR1 reads MDHEN; CDR2 reads SYDVKM. The CDR3 spells CASSHIIPSGNTIYF. In DNA form, the CDR3 reads TGTGCCAGCTCCCACATCATTCCTTCTGGAAACACCATATATTTT.

The chain employs TRBV9 and TRBJ2-7, with 9 nucleotides matching TRBD1. The CDR3 extends over 15 amino acids. V lost 2 bases and J lost 0; bases outside the gene matches: 3. Germline values: CDR1 SGDLS, CDR2 YYNGEE. The CDR3 sequence is CASSVGTGLSYEQYF. The CDR3 DNA is TGTGCCAGCAGCGTTGGGACAGGGCTCTCCTACGAGCAGTACTTC. Looking up the rest from reference TRBV9 and TRBJ2-7 gives the full variable domain: DSGVTQTPKHLITATGQRVTLRCSPRSGDLSVYWYQQSLDQGLQFLIQYYNGEERAKGNILERFSAQQFPDLHSELNLSSLELGDSALYFCASSVGTGLSYEQYFGPGTRLTVT.

V is TRBV5-1 and J is TRBJ2-2, with TRBD1 as a possible D gene (5 bases). Trimming took 5 bases from V and 8 from J, leaving 16 bases between them. The CDR3 runs to 14 residues. The V gene's germline CDR1 is SGHRS and CDR2 YFSETQ. The CDR3 DNA is TGCGCCAGCAGTTCCAGGGAATTCTCAGGGGAGCTGTTTTTT. This translates into CASSSREFSGELFF.

The CDR3 DNA sequence: TGTGCCACCAGCCAACTAGCGGTCCAAGAGACCCAGTACTTC. Its translation: CATSQLAVQETQYF. This chain joins TRBV15 and TRBJ2-5; 8 nucleotides match TRBD2. Trimming cost V 5 bases and J 1 base; bases outside gene matches: 3. This CDR3 has 14 amino acids. Germline V CDR1 and CDR2: LNHNV, YYDKDF (reference sequence).

The chain joins TRBV4-2 to TRBJ1-2; D unresolved. V lost 1 base, J lost 0 bases, and 9 bases lay in between. This CDR3 has 15 residues. CDR1 LGHNA and CDR2 YNFKEQ come from the germline V gene. In DNA form, the CDR3 reads TGTGCCAGCAGCCAAGCAACAGCCTCTAACTATGGCTACACCTTC. Its translation: CASSQATASNYGYTF.

The chain links TRBV7-9 to TRBJ2-5; TRBD1 agrees at 7 bases. CDR1 and CDR2 from the germline V gene are SEHNR and FQNEAQ (reference sequence). V gave up 5 bases and J gave up 5 bases; unmatched junction bases: 5. CDR3 length: 13 residues. In DNA, the CDR3 is TGTGCCAGCAGCCCGGGGACAGCGGAGACCCAGTACTTC. Translating it yields CASSPGTAETQYF. Supplemented by reference TRBV7-9 and TRBJ2-5, the full variable domain reads DTGVSQNPRHKITKRGQNVTFRCDPISEHNRLYWYRQTLGQGPEFLTYFQNEAQLEKSRLLSDRFSAERPKGSFSTLEIQRTEQGDSAMYLCASSPGTAETQYFGPGTRLLVL.

This clone was seen a single time. The V and J genes are TRBV6-5 and TRBJ1-1; D gene uncertain. The germline gives CDR1 MNHEY, CDR2 SVGAGI. V lost 4 bases to trimming and J lost 0 bases, with 12 bases between them. CDR3 length: 15 amino acids. The CDR3 protein is CASSSATDMNTEAFF. CDR3 coding DNA: TGTGCCAGCAGTTCTGCCACAGATATGAACACTGAAGCTTTCTTT.

V and J are TRBV10-3 and TRBJ2-1; possible D gene TRBD2, 5 bases. Germline V gene sequence: CDR1 ENHRY, CDR2 SYGVKD. The CDR3 sequence is 15 residues long. With 3 bases removed from V and 6 bases from J, the gap between germline ends came to 15 bases. Here the CDR3 reads CAISDPALVSNEQFF. CDR3 in DNA: TGTGCCATCAGTGACCCGGCACTAGTCTCCAATGAGCAGTTCTTC.

The CDR3 DNA follows: TGTGCCAGCAGTTCCCCCCGCGGGAGTGGATCCAATGAGCAGTTCTTC. It is translated as CASSSPRGSGSNEQFF. The rearrangement joins TRBV6-5 to TRBJ2-1; TRBD2 matches at 7 bases. V lost 4 bases to trimming and J lost 6 bases; unmatched junction nucleotides: 12. The CDR3 spans 16 residues. CDR1 MNHEY and CDR2 SVGAGI come from the germline V gene.

The chain links TRBV19 to TRBJ1-5; no firm D call. V lost 3 bases, J lost 0 bases, and 15 bases lay in between. The CDR3 runs 17 residues. In germline, CDR1 is LNHDA, CDR2 SQIVND (reference sequence). CDR3 sequence reads: CASSIIPGGLSNQPQHF. Written as DNA, the CDR3 is TGTGCCAGTAGTATTATTCCGGGCGGACTTAGCAATCAGCCCCAGCATTTT.

CDR3: CASSLGLAGHQETQYF. The CDR3 DNA reads as TGCGCCAGCAGCTTGGGACTAGCGGGGCACCAAGAGACCCAGTACTTC. The J gene is TRBJ2-5, the V gene TRBV5-1, with TRBD2 matching 11 bases. Looked up from germline, CDR1 is SGHRS and CDR2 is YFSETQ. The J segment lost 0 bases and the V segment lost 0 bases, leaving 1 base of the junction unmatched. The CDR3 has 16 amino acids.

V is TRBV5-6 and J is TRBJ1-1; D is unclear. The V gene lost 0 bases and the J gene lost 10 bases, with 13 bases spanning the gap. The germline V gene encodes CDR1 SGHDT and CDR2 YYEEEE. The CDR3 runs to 13 residues. The CDR3 is CASSLADLRGAFF. In DNA, the CDR3 is TGTGCCAGCAGCTTGGCTGACTTACGGGGAGCTTTCTTT.

The chain employs TRBV10-1 and TRBJ1-1; D is uncertain. The CDR3 is 15 amino acids. V lost 6 bases and J lost 5, with 19 bases in between. Germline values: CDR1 WNHNN, CDR2 SYGVQD (reference sequence). The CDR3 loop is CASRSGRGPATEAFF. In DNA form, the CDR3 reads TGCGCCAGCAGGAGTGGGAGAGGCCCGGCGACTGAAGCTTTCTTT.

V and J are TRBV6-5 and TRBJ2-3, with D possibly TRBD2 on 5 matching bases. Trimming shortened V by 6 bases and J by 2 bases, and 15 bases separated the two germline ends. Germline CDR1 MNHEY, CDR2 SVGAGI. The CDR3 consists of 15 residues. Here the CDR3 reads CASSLLGDITDTQYF. CDR3 bases: TGTGCCAGCAGCCTACTAGGAGACATCACAGATACGCAGTATTTT.

The chain carries TRBV18 and TRBJ2-7, with TRBD1 as a possible D gene (5 bases). The V and J ends lost 4 bases and 3 bases respectively, with 13 bases between them. Germline values: CDR1 KGHSH, CDR2 LQKENI. This CDR3 comprises 14 residues. The CDR3 nucleotides are TGTGCCAGCTCACGGGCAGCGACAGACTACGAGCAGTACTTC. Residues: CASSRAATDYEQYF. The full variable domain, its missing parts supplied by reference TRBV18 and TRBJ2-7, is NAGVMQNPRHLVRRRGQEARLRCSPMKGHSHVYWYRQLPEEGLKFMVYLQKENIIDESGMPKERFSAEFPKEGPSILRIQQVVRGDSAAYFCASSRAATDYEQYFGPGTRLTVT.

The J gene is TRBJ2-3, the V gene TRBV7-2; 8 nucleotides match TRBD2. V gave up 5 bases and J gave up 2 bases; unmatched junction bases: 6. Germline CDR1 SGHTA, CDR2 FQGNSA. The length of the CDR3 is 15 residues. The CDR3 DNA reads TGTGCCAGCAGCCCCGGGACTAGAGTCACAGATACGCAGTATTTT. It specifies CASSPGTRVTDTQYF.

This rearrangement joins TRBV30 to TRBJ2-3, with D possibly being TRBD1 (6 bases). The germline gives CDR1 GTSNPN, CDR2 SVGIG (reference sequence). V was clipped by 7 bases and J by 8 bases, with 19 bases between them. The CDR3 loop spans 13 amino acids. The CDR3: CAFLTDRGGTQYF. DNA for the CDR3: TGTGCCTTTCTAACGGACAGAGGGGGTACGCAGTATTTT.

The chain employs TRBV4-1 and TRBJ2-2, with 12 bases matching TRBD2. The CDR3 extends over 20 amino acids. In germline, CDR1 is MGHRA, CDR2 YSYEKL. Unmatched junction bases numbered 13, after V lost 0 bases and J lost 5 bases. Here the CDR3 reads CASSQERSLAGGPGTGELFF. The DNA for the CDR3 is TGCGCCAGCAGCCAAGAGAGGTCCCTAGCGGGGGGGCCGGGGACCGGGGAGCTGTTTTTT.

This CDR3 is CASSPRASIGSYNEQFF. The CDR3 nucleotides read TGTGCCAGCTCACCACGAGCTAGCATAGGGTCCTACAATGAGCAGTTCTTC. The chain combines TRBV18 with TRBJ2-1, with D perhaps TRBD2 (5 bases). The CDR3 consists of 17 residues. Per the germline V gene, CDR1 is KGHSH and CDR2 is LQKENI. Trimming removed 1 base at V and 1 base at J, with 14 bases between.